This T cell receptor (beta chain) was documented in a study of shared clonotypes between healthy human individuals. Broader study findings: The sharing of about 5.3% of naive CD4 clonotypes was seen across a handful of donors. Relative to memory subsets, naive subsets generally showed larger estimated richness.

Generated by immunoSEQ multiplex PCR, the TCRdb table keeps only in-frame clones and is missing some. The sample records 2,500,000 or so clones, roughly nine tenths being singletons. Germline-derived CDR1 and CDR2 are MNHNS and SASEGT. The CDR3 length is 16 residues. The V and J ends lost 4 bases and 5 bases respectively, with 18 bases between them. Regarding this clone: Its antigen is not identified.

Sequencing input: naive CD4+ T cells sorted from blood. Noted subset: CD45RA+ positively selected. The rearrangement links TRBV6-1 to TRBJ2-1; either TRBD1 or TRBD2 may fit D (5 bases each). The receptor comes from a young man in good health. CDR3 in amino acids: CASSAYFGTVNNEQFF. CDR3 DNA: TGTGCCAGCAGTGCCTACTTCGGGACGGTAAACAATGAGCAGTTCTTC.